The rows below give T cell receptor beta chains drawn from one sample of a study of T cell responses to AZD1222 COVID-19 vaccine. Sequencing used immunoSEQ multiplex PCR; TCRdb keeps in-frame clones, though not all of them. The sample has 130,000 or so clones, approximately 80% seen once. Here the sequenced sample was peripheral blood, taken 28 days after the second AZD1222 dose. These receptors were obtained from an adult who received the AZD1222 COVID-19 vaccine. Both conserved end residues are trimmed from each CDR3.

v_call	j_call	cdr3_aa
TRBV5-6	TRBJ1-1	ASSFTGEAF
TRBV11-2	TRBJ1-1	ASSPGFGQGNTEAF
TRBV7-9	TRBJ1-2	ASSLAKTGGVGG
TRBV4-3	TRBJ1-1	ASSPSGSGTEAF
TRBV5-1	TRBJ2-7	ASSRLAGFSYEQY
TRBV24-1	TRBJ2-2	ATSARTRTGELF
TRBV10-3	TRBJ1-3	AISGRTENLHSGNTIY
TRBV2	TRBJ2-3	ASNFFSGGLGDTQY
TRBV6-5	TRBJ2-7	AAQTGVSYEQY
TRBV6-1	TRBJ1-2	ASSEGQLLLNYGYT
TRBV28	TRBJ1-1	ASSSLPGGWATEAF
TRBV28	TRBJ1-5	ASSLSLRADQPQH
TRBV4-1	TRBJ1-4	ASSHSRDRGQKLF
TRBV10-1	TRBJ2-7	ASSDSPGGRVPYEQY
TRBV18	TRBJ2-2	ASSPVVNLPSGGELF
TRBV6-5	TRBJ1-1	ALKVNTEAF
TRBV28	TRBJ2-7	ASSSTGQRYEQY
TRBV9	TRBJ2-3	ASRGTTDTQY
TRBV10-1	TRBJ2-1	ASSDGLASSYNEQF
TRBV19	TRBJ2-5	ASSSGYPRETQY
TRBV19	TRBJ1-5	ASSGGLGTGNQPQH
TRBV5-1	TRBJ2-2	ASSPRIGAAGELF
TRBV28	TRBJ2-7	ASTRRLLGEQY
TRBV5-6	TRBJ1-6	ASSLRGGNNSPLH
TRBV6-5	TRBJ2-2	ASRSGGFSGELF
TRBV5-6	TRBJ2-2	ASSLGQVGTGELF
TRBV5-6	TRBJ2-7	ASSPGLTFYEQY
TRBV28	TRBJ1-1	ASSSGGAGNTEAF
TRBV7-8	TRBJ1-5	ASSLSGAYQPQH
TRBV9	TRBJ2-5	ASSRRGETQY
TRBV19	TRBJ1-2	ASRVYYGYT
TRBV18	TRBJ2-1	ASSPSRGASYNEQF
TRBV10-3	TRBJ2-7	AISEPAKQGDEQY
TRBV28	TRBJ1-5	ASSYEEGQPQH
TRBV2	TRBJ2-3	ASNAGGTDTQY
TRBV2	TRBJ2-7	ALRGASSYEQY
TRBV6-2/TRBV6-3	TRBJ1-5	ASSYSFLRGGQPQH
TRBV7-2	TRBJ2-3	ASSLEGDSSDTQY
TRBV5-6	TRBJ1-5	ASSLGAGPSGYSNQPQH
TRBV11-2	TRBJ1-2	ASSPQSRGYT
TRBV29-1	TRBJ1-5	SARGGLGLPRIHSNQPQH
TRBV5-3	TRBJ1-1	ARSLANAEAF
TRBV3-1/TRBV3-2	TRBJ2-2	ASSLRLAGRTGELF
TRBV19	TRBJ1-4	ASGKGETFEKLF
TRBV7-9	TRBJ2-3	ASSARGVLGTSTDTQY